Listed below are T cell receptor beta chains from one sample, sequenced in a study of metastatic and nonmetastatic thyroid tumors. TCRdb reanalyzed the PCR reads via MiXCR. The table shows some 20,000 clones, with over 20% occurring only once. The sample comprised tumor tissue. The origin of the receptors is a male donor with papillary thyroid cancer or a benign thyroid nodule (not recorded which). Some clones in this sample may be carry-over from other donors' samples. Both conserved end residues are part of each CDR3. Each record gives: D gene, clone size, J gene, V gene, CDR3 protein, CDR3 DNA. The D gene is left open where the match is weak. Not all rows give a size; the values are once, few, many and, for expanded clones, a class.

>NA|many|TRBJ2-2|TRBV2
CASSWTQNTGELFF
TGTGCCAGCAGCTGGACGCAGAACACCGGGGAGCTGTTTTTT
>TRBD2|many|TRBJ2-7|TRBV5-1
CASSGTSGDYEQYF
TGCGCCAGCAGCGGGACTAGCGGGGACTACGAGCAGTACTTC
>NA|many|TRBJ1-1|TRBV7-3
CASRLMENTEAFF
TGTGCCAGCAGACTCATGGAGAACACTGAAGCTTTCTTT
>NA|many|TRBJ2-2|TRBV6-2/TRBV6-3
CASSYSLPGVRVTGELFF
TGTGCCAGCAGTTACTCACTCCCGGGGGTAAGGGTGACCGGGGAGCTGTTTTTT
>NA|many|TRBJ2-7|TRBV13
CASSSTINYEQYF
TGTGCCAGCAGCTCCACTATTAACTACGAGCAGTACTTC
>TRBD1|many|TRBJ2-2|TRBV3-1
CASSPPGQSTGELFF
TGTGCCAGCAGCCCACCGGGACAGAGTACCGGGGAGCTGTTTTTT
>NA|NA|TRBJ2-3|TRBV6-2/TRBV6-3
CASSYPGRDYTQYF
TGTGCCAGCAGTTATCCCGGGAGAGACTATACGCAGTATTTT
>NA|many|TRBJ1-4|TRBV6-1
CASTVDQELFF
TGTGCCAGCACTGTGGACCAGGAACTGTTTTTT
>NA|many|TRBJ2-7|TRBV11-2
CASSLDAGFSGYEQYF
TGTGCCAGCAGCTTAGATGCGGGCTTTTCGGGCTACGAGCAGTACTTC
>NA|many|TRBJ1-2|TRBV11-1
CASSFSGRGVNYGYTF
TGTGCCAGCAGCTTTTCGGGACGGGGGGTAAACTATGGCTACACCTTC